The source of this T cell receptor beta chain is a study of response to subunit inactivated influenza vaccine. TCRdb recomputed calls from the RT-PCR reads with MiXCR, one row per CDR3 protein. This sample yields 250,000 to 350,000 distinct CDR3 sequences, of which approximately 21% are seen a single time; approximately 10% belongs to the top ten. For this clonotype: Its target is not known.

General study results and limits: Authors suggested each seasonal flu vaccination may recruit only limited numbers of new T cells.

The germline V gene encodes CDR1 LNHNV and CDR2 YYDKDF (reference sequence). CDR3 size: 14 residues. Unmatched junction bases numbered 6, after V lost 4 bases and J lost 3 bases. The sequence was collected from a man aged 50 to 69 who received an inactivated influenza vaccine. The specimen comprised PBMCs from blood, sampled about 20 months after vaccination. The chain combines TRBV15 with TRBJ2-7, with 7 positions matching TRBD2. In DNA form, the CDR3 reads TGTGCCACCAGCACGGGACTAACCAACTACGAGCAGTACTTC. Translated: CATSTGLTNYEQYF.